These T cell receptor beta chains were read from a single sample in a study of beta chain features in type 1 diabetes. This table comes from immunoSEQ multiplex PCR, and its TCRdb copy is limited to in-frame clones, with some not included. The sample lists 250,000 to 300,000 clones, less than 30% occurring once. Sequences were obtained from naive CD4+ T cells from blood. Every receptor here comes from a woman aged 25 to 39 with type 1 diabetes. The CDR3 runs from the conserved cysteine through the conserved F or W. A D gene is named only where the DNA matches it firmly. Not all rows give a size; the values are once, few, many and, for expanded clones, a class.

>16|TRBJ1-4|NA|NA|TRBV27
CASRTRTEATNEKLFF
TGTGCCAGCAGAACCAGGACAGAAGCAACTAATGAAAAACTGTTTTTT
>17|TRBJ2-3|NA|TRBD2|TRBV4-1
CASSQVSLAGDGDTQYF
TGCGCCAGCAGCCAAGTTTCACTAGCGGGAGACGGAGATACGCAGTATTTT
>15|TRBJ2-1|NA|TRBD2|TRBV7-6
CASSLLAGVENEQFF
TGTGCCAGCAGCTTACTAGCGGGAGTGGAGAATGAGCAGTTCTTC
>13|TRBJ1-2|once|NA|TRBV28
CASMEATNYGYTF
TGTGCCAGCATGGAGGCGACTAACTATGGCTACACCTTC
>16|TRBJ2-6|few|NA|TRBV7-9
CATKWEGGSGANVLTF
TGTGCCACCAAATGGGAAGGGGGCTCTGGGGCCAACGTCCTGACTTTC
>13|TRBJ2-7|few|TRBD1|TRBV28
CASSLGQIYEQYF
TGTGCCAGCAGCTTGGGACAGATCTACGAGCAGTACTTC
>13|TRBJ2-1|few|NA|TRBV5-1
CASTLRAGDEQFF
TGCGCCAGCACCCTGCGCGCAGGGGATGAGCAGTTCTTC
>14|TRBJ2-1|NA|TRBD2|TRBV9
CASSQVLAGDEQFF
TGTGCCAGCAGCCAGGTGCTAGCGGGAGACGAGCAGTTCTTC
>11|TRBJ1-2|few|NA|TRBV20-1
CSGSSNYGYTF
TGCAGTGGCTCGAGTAACTATGGCTACACCTTC
>16|TRBJ2-1|NA|NA|TRBV7-9
CASSPGWELRNNEQFF
TGTGCCAGCAGCCCTGGTTGGGAGCTCAGGAACAATGAGCAGTTCTTC
>17|TRBJ1-1|NA|NA|TRBV29-1
CSVLSGTPGIMNTEAFF
TGCAGCGTCCTTTCCGGGACACCGGGAATTATGAACACTGAAGCTTTCTTT
>13|TRBJ1-1|NA|NA|TRBV19
CASRQGTGTEAFF
TGTGCCAGTAGGCAGGGAACGGGCACTGAAGCTTTCTTT
>15|TRBJ1-2|few|TRBD1|TRBV4-1
CASSQGDRGGSGYTF
TGCGCCAGCAGCCAAGGGGACAGGGGGGGATCGGGCTACACCTTC
>18|TRBJ2-1|NA|TRBD2|TRBV29-1
CSVEDQGASGRSYNEQFF
TGCAGCGTTGAAGATCAGGGGGCTAGCGGGAGGTCCTACAATGAGCAGTTCTTC
>14|TRBJ1-5|NA|TRBD1|TRBV6-6
CASSLGQPNQPQHF
TGTGCCAGCAGTTTGGGACAGCCTAATCAGCCCCAGCATTTT
>11|TRBJ1-2|NA|NA|TRBV2
CASGSNYGYTF
TGTGCCAGCGGGAGTAACTATGGCTACACCTTC
>13|TRBJ1-2|NA|NA|TRBV10-3
CAISSGDNYGYTF
TGTGCCATCAGTTCAGGGGACAACTATGGCTACACCTTC
>15|TRBJ2-4|NA|NA|TRBV28
CASSPRGPTGGIQYF
TGTGCCAGCAGTCCGAGAGGCCCGACCGGGGGCATTCAGTACTTC
>17|TRBJ2-3|NA|TRBD2|TRBV11-2
CASSNHLAGGDTDTQYF
TGTGCCAGCAGCAACCATCTAGCGGGAGGGGACACAGATACGCAGTATTTT
>11|TRBJ2-2|few|NA|TRBV30
CAWQYTGELFF
TGTGCCTGGCAGTACACCGGGGAGCTGTTTTTT
>15|TRBJ1-5|few|TRBD1|TRBV7-2
CASSSTGDSNQPQHF
TGTGCCAGCAGCTCGACAGGGGACAGCAATCAGCCCCAGCATTTT
>13|TRBJ2-7|few|NA|TRBV16
CASSHHTAYEQYF
TGTGCCAGCAGCCATCATACGGCCTACGAGCAGTACTTC
>14|TRBJ2-3|few|NA|TRBV5-6
CASSVEGYPDTQYF
TGTGCCAGCAGCGTCGAGGGTTACCCCGATACGCAGTATTTT
>14|TRBJ1-2|few|NA|TRBV25-1
CASSEEGFNYGYTF
TGTGCCAGCAGTGAAGAGGGCTTTAACTATGGCTACACCTTC
>13|TRBJ1-2|NA|TRBD1|TRBV5-1
CASSSGQGDGYTF
TGCGCCAGCAGCTCCGGACAGGGTGATGGCTACACCTTC
>14|TRBJ2-7|NA|NA|TRBV28
CASSQASASYEQYF
TGTGCCAGCAGTCAGGCGTCAGCCTCCTACGAGCAGTACTTC
>12|TRBJ1-2|NA|NA|TRBV29-1
CSVEGGLLGYTF
TGCAGCGTTGAAGGGGGCCTACTTGGCTACACCTTC
>14|TRBJ2-7|NA|TRBD2|TRBV9
CASSPRLAGDEQYF
TGTGCCAGCAGCCCCCGACTAGCGGGAGATGAGCAGTACTTC
>13|TRBJ2-7|few|NA|TRBV18
CASSPPTSYEQYF
TGTGCCAGCTCACCACCTACTAGCTACGAGCAGTACTTC
>16|TRBJ2-7|NA|NA|TRBV28
CASSLIRQVFVVEQYF
TGTGCCAGCAGTTTGATTCGACAGGTGTTCGTGGTAGAGCAGTACTTC
>17|TRBJ2-7|NA|TRBD1|TRBV4-1
CASSPVQRTGVAYEQYF
TGCGCCAGCAGCCCAGTCCAAAGGACAGGGGTTGCCTACGAGCAGTACTTC
>17|TRBJ2-2|few|TRBD2|TRBV9
CASSVRALAGMTGELFF
TGTGCCAGCAGCGTAAGGGCGCTAGCGGGTATGACCGGGGAGCTGTTTTTT
>14|TRBJ1-5|NA|NA|TRBV4-1
CASSQEVLLSPQHF
TGCGCCAGCAGCCAAGAGGTACTCCTCTCGCCCCAGCATTTT